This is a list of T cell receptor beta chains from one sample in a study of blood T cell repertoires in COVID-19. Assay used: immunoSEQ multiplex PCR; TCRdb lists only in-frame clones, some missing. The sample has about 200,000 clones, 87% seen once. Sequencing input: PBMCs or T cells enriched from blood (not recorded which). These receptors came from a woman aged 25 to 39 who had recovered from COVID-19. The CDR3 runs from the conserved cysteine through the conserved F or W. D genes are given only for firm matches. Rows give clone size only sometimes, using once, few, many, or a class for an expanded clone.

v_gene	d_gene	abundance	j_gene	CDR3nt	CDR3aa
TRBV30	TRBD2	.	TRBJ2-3	TGTGCCTGGAGTCGGGGACTAGCGGGAGTTGGAACAGATACGCAGTATTTT	CAWSRGLAGVGTDTQYF
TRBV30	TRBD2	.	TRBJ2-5	TGTGCCTGGAGTCCATCAGCCGGGACTAGCGGGGGCTGGCAAGAGACCCAGTACTTC	CAWSPSAGTSGGWQETQYF
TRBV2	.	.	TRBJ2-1	TGTGCCAGCAGTAAACTAGCCAGCTCCTACAATGAGCAGTTCTTC	CASSKLASSYNEQFF
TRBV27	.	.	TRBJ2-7	TGTGCGAAATCCAGGGGAGCTACTTACGAGCAGTACTTC	CAKSRGATYEQYF
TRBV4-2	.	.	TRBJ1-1	TGTGCCAGCAGCCAAGAAGGGGGATTGAACACTGAAGCTTTCTTT	CASSQEGGLNTEAFF
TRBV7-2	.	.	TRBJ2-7	TGTGCCAGCAGCTTAGGTGGCGGGTTGTCCTACGAGCAGTACTTC	CASSLGGGLSYEQYF
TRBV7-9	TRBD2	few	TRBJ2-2	TGTGCCAGCAGCCAGGGGGCGCTAGCGGGAGTTCCGAACACCGGGGAGCTGTTTTTT	CASSQGALAGVPNTGELFF
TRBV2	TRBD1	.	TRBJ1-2	TGTGCCAGCAGCGACAGGGGGGCAAATGGCTACACCTTC	CASSDRGANGYTF
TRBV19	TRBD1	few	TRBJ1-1	TGTGCCAGCGGTCGTACAGGGGGCTTCATGAACACTGAAGCTTTCTTT	CASGRTGGFMNTEAFF
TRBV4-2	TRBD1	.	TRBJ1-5	TGTGCCAGCAGCCAAAATAGGGGGCGCGATCAGCCCCAGCATTTT	CASSQNRGRDQPQHF
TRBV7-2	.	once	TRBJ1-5	TGTGCCAGCAGCTTACTGGGAGAAAGCAATCAGCCCCAGCATTTT	CASSLLGESNQPQHF
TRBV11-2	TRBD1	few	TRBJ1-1	TGTGCCAGCAGACCCCCGACAGGGTTGAACACTGAAGCTTTCTTT	CASRPPTGLNTEAFF
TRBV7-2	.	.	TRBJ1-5	TGTGCCAGCAGCTCAAGGTCGGGTAGCCAGCCCCAGCATTTT	CASSSRSGSQPQHF
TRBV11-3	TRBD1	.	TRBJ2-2	TGTGCCAGCAGCTACCAGCTGGGGACAGGGGGCAACACCGGGGAGCTGTTTTTT	CASSYQLGTGGNTGELFF
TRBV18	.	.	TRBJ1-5	TGTGCCAGCTCACTGGTGACACACAACAATCAGCCCCAGCATTTT	CASSLVTHNNQPQHF
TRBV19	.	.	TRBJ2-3	TGTGCCAGTAACCTCCCAGGGGGGTTAGATACGCAGTATTTT	CASNLPGGLDTQYF
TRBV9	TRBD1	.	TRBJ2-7	TGTGCCAGCAGTCCGAACAGGGGGGCTATCTACGAGCAGTACTTC	CASSPNRGAIYEQYF
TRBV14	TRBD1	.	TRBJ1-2	TGTGCCAGCAGCCCACAATTGACAGGGGGCCGTGGCTACACCTTC	CASSPQLTGGRGYTF
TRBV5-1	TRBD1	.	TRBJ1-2	TGCGCCAGCAGCTCATCTTTGGGGGCTACAGGGGCCCGCTATGGCTACACCTTC	CASSSSLGATGARYGYTF
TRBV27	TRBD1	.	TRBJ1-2	TGTGCCAGCAGTTTAGGACAGGGTTATGGCTACACCTTC	CASSLGQGYGYTF
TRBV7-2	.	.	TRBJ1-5	TGTGCCACCGCGCAGGCAAACAATCAGCCCCAGCATTTT	CATAQANNQPQHF
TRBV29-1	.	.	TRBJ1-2	TGCAGCGTTGAAGGGCAGGGGATGGATGGCTACACCTTC	CSVEGQGMDGYTF